The sequence of this TCR beta chain was determined in a study of regulatory T cells in long-lasting Graves disease. Study-wide points: Comparison showed that persistent patients shared more public clonotypes (over 2,500) than new patients (around 1,000).

This clonotype has a count of ten or more. The antigen is unknown. In building TCR beta libraries, iRepertoire HTBI primers were used together with Arm-PCR of CDR3 regions. TCRdb analysed the multiplex PCR reads with MiXCR anew, one entry per CDR3 protein. Here the sample spans about 210,000 distinct CDR3 sequences, approximately 19% being singletons. Specified time point: newly diagnosed GD, antithyroid drugs for less than 3 months. RNA extracted from PBMCs served as the sequencing template. The data also belong to a second study, concerning T cells in Graves' hyperthyroidism and ophthalmopathy. This second study notes: Researchers found most expanded thyroid clonotypes above 0.001 in blood as well.

The source of this sequence is a woman in her twenties or thirties with Graves disease. Source: peripheral blood mononuclear cells (PBMCs), taken at new diagnosis, from a patient treated with antithyroid drugs.

The CDR3 DNA is TGTGCCAGCAGTGAACGGGACACCCTCAATTCACCCCTCCACTTT. Its protein is CASSERDTLNSPLHF. The genes are TRBV6-1 and TRBJ1-6; D might be TRBD1 (6 bases). This CDR3 region has 15 residues. V was shortened by 2 bases and J by 7 bases, with 12 bases between the two germline ends. CDR1 and CDR2 from the germline V gene are MNHNS and SASEGT.